This is a list of T cell receptor beta chains from one sample in a study of blood T cells in healthy people across ages. Via MiXCR, TCRdb re-called the 5' RACE reads, giving one row per CDR3 protein. The data hold 1.5 million to 2 million distinct CDR3 sequences, with 25% to 30% observed a single time. The sequenced sample consisted of blood. These receptors were obtained from a woman younger than 45 in good health. CDR3s include the opening cysteine and the closing phenylalanine or tryptophan. D genes are given only for firm matches.

length	J	D	V	CDR3
16	TRBJ2-7	TRBD2	TRBV4-2	CASSQVSGGPSYEQYF
15	TRBJ2-7	NA	TRBV6-6	CASSYSRAASYEQYF
15	TRBJ2-1	TRBD2	TRBV7-9	CAGSLAGAEYNEQFF
15	TRBJ2-7	TRBD1	TRBV7-3	CASSPKTGDPYEQYF
16	TRBJ2-7	TRBD2	TRBV11-2	CASSQQAGGYYNEQYF
17	TRBJ1-1	NA	TRBV5-1	CARRLYGGRGHCDEAFF
15	NA	NA	TRBV20-1	CSARKTSASYNEQYF
15	TRBJ2-7	TRBD1	TRBV7-9	CASSYRDRGGHEQYF
16	TRBJ2-2	NA	TRBV7-9	CASSLRQGIESGELFF
14	TRBJ2-7	NA	TRBV3-1	CASSRSDGFYEQYF
15	TRBJ2-3	NA	TRBV20-1	CSAREQRKSTDTQYF
12	NA	NA	TRBV3-1	CASSQEPGEQYF
14	TRBJ1-6	NA	TRBV14	CASSHQGFGSPLHF
14	TRBJ2-3	NA	TRBV27	CASSLVIPADTQYF
15	TRBJ2-7	TRBD2	TRBV6-2/TRBV6-3	CASSYLAGISYEQYF
16	TRBJ2-3	NA	TRBV5-1	CASSLLGAGPTDTQYF
18	TRBJ2-3	NA	TRBV7-6	CASSREIDRSSSTDTQYF
12	TRBJ2-4	NA	TRBV14	CASSQDRTIQYF
12	TRBJ1-2	TRBD1	TRBV30	CAWIGRGYSYTF
16	TRBJ2-7	NA	TRBV5-1	CASSFGDQTPSYEQYF
13	TRBJ2-5	NA	TRBV18	CASSRRRQETQYF
14	TRBJ2-7	NA	TRBV12-3/TRBV12-4	CASSLAGGMGEQYF
15	TRBJ1-1	NA	TRBV6-5	CASSGTSPWGTEAFF
13	TRBJ2-7	NA	TRBV6-5	CASSYGKSYEQYF
14	TRBJ1-5	TRBD1	TRBV15	CATQGEYSNQPQHF
15	TRBJ2-7	TRBD1	TRBV6-5	CASSRGGQGWNEQYF
12	TRBJ1-2	NA	TRBV2	CASSVGRGGYTF
16	TRBJ2-7	NA	TRBV4-1	CASSKDGTSRAYEQYF
14	TRBJ2-4	NA	TRBV12-3/TRBV12-4	CASSLADRANIQYF
15	TRBJ2-7	TRBD1	TRBV5-1	CASSPRDRAVYEQYF
14	TRBJ2-7	TRBD2	TRBV6-5	CASTAGTRSYEQYF
15	TRBJ1-3	NA	TRBV7-2	CASSSGVRSGNTIYF
12	TRBJ1-2	TRBD1	TRBV29-1	CSVITGGPGYTF
13	NA	TRBD1	TRBV5-8	CACSNGQGYEQYF
13	TRBJ1-2	NA	TRBV12-3/TRBV12-4	CASRPGGDYGYTF
13	TRBJ1-2	NA	TRBV7-9	CASSLSSPSGYTF
13	TRBJ2-3	NA	TRBV19	CARPAGGTDTQYF
13	TRBJ2-4	TRBD1	TRBV30	CAWSGQGKNIQYF
16	TRBJ2-1	TRBD2	TRBV5-1	CASSSSGTPGGDEQFF
15	TRBJ2-7	NA	TRBV7-2	CASSLDSTRTYEQYF
13	TRBJ2-1	TRBD2	TRBV2	CASRQTSGGEQFF
16	TRBJ2-1	TRBD2	TRBV20-1	CSARPRGLAGLDEQFF
15	TRBJ1-1	NA	TRBV20-1	CSARGFGGFATEAFF
18	TRBJ2-6	TRBD2	TRBV7-2	CASRSTSGGASGANVLTF